A selection of T cell receptor beta chains follows, all from one sample in a study of OX40 agonist ivuxolimab in advanced cancers. Using immunoSEQ multiplex PCR, the repertoire was profiled, and TCRdb retains in-frame clones only, with some absent. This sample has about 71,000 clones, with 85% to 95% found just once. The sequencing here drew on CD4+ or CD8+ T cells sorted from blood, taken in a trial of the OX40 agonist ivuxolimab. The source is an adult with an advanced solid tumor such as melanoma, head and neck, liver or kidney cancer. Both conserved end residues are trimmed from each CDR3. The D gene is left open where the match is weak.

j_call | d_call | v_call | cdr3_aa
TRBJ1-1 | . | TRBV29-1 | SVELGINTEAF
TRBJ1-4 | . | TRBV25-1 | ASSEPTGATNEKLF
TRBJ2-1 | TRBD2 | TRBV7-7 | ASSSTSMHSGSGGEQF
TRBJ1-2 | . | TRBV9 | ASSLDSPYGYT
TRBJ2-7 | TRBD1 | TRBV11-3 | ASSPTGTGY
TRBJ1-2 | TRBD1 | TRBV29-1 | SVRTGGYGYT
TRBJ1-5 | . | TRBV6-5 | ASSTYSNQPQH
TRBJ2-1 | . | TRBV4-3 | ASSQGRYEQF
TRBJ2-3 | . | TRBV11-2 | ASTFGPGDTQY
TRBJ2-5 | . | TRBV11-2 | ASTAYQETQY
TRBJ2-7 | . | TRBV28 | ASSLEAWSTRNLNYEQY
TRBJ1-2 | . | TRBV6-5 | ASSYGQEVDYGYT
TRBJ1-3 | . | TRBV7-9 | ASSLDSGNTIY
TRBJ1-6 | TRBD1 | TRBV5-4 | ASSSGDRGPNSPLH
TRBJ1-2 | TRBD1 | TRBV6-1 | ASRDRGTLYGYT
TRBJ2-1 | TRBD2 | TRBV6-5 | ASSPSGGDNNEQF
TRBJ2-5 | . | TRBV5-1 | ASSLGRNGGETQY
TRBJ2-1 | TRBD2 | TRBV7-9 | ASSSAGDHEQF
TRBJ2-4 | . | TRBV5-6 | ASSPHSNLAKNIQY
TRBJ2-7 | . | TRBV6-1 | ASSEAGSPYEQY
TRBJ2-7 | TRBD2 | TRBV27 | ASSWGGSYEQY
TRBJ1-5 | TRBD1 | TRBV2 | ASSGQGLLQPQH
TRBJ1-1 | . | TRBV19 | ASSPDLRNTEAF
TRBJ2-1 | . | TRBV29-1 | SVEDEEGPRDEQF
TRBJ2-5 | TRBD1 | TRBV28 | ASSLIDRDLETQY
TRBJ2-5 | . | TRBV11-2 | ASSSGVMGETQY
TRBJ2-1 | . | TRBV10-2 | ASGSGSDEQF
TRBJ2-3 | TRBD1 | TRBV9 | ASSASTGQLYTDTQY
TRBJ2-7 | . | TRBV5-1 | ASSLASMYGEQY
TRBJ2-7 | TRBD1 | TRBV11-2 | ASSSPRQGTYEQY
TRBJ1-1 | . | TRBV6-4 | ASSETGAGTEAF
TRBJ2-7 | TRBD1 | TRBV7-3 | ASSPSGTGAEQY
TRBJ2-5 | . | TRBV27 | ASSPIPGPQGTQY
TRBJ2-3 | . | TRBV30 | AWSGSGITDTQY
TRBJ1-2 | TRBD1 | TRBV2 | ASSDPRGQGGYT
TRBJ1-2 | . | TRBV25-1 | ASSELEGRRDYGYT
TRBJ1-1 | . | TRBV7-9 | ASRNGGGKSEAF
TRBJ2-1 | . | TRBV25-1 | ASRIYNEQF
TRBJ1-2 | . | TRBV27 | ASSPGIGILSGGYT
TRBJ2-7 | . | TRBV27 | ASSLSIVGPDFHEQY
TRBJ2-2 | . | TRBV28 | ASRREGVGELF
TRBJ1-2 | . | TRBV10-1 | ASSTVVSSRRYGYT
TRBJ2-4 | . | TRBV27 | ASSSRGRLGAKNIQY
TRBJ1-2 | . | TRBV27 | ASKPLSGAYYGYT
TRBJ1-2 | . | TRBV9 | ASSVGGGTFYGYT
TRBJ1-5 | TRBD1 | TRBV4-2 | ASSQGLGQMEGNQPQH
TRBJ2-2 | . | TRBV7-7 | ASSLGRGTGELF
TRBJ2-1 | . | TRBV7-7 | ASSLGPGLSYNEQF
TRBJ1-1 | TRBD1 | TRBV9 | ASGSTGGDTEAF
TRBJ2-1 | . | TRBV5-8 | ASMISDSSYNEQF
TRBJ1-4 | . | TRBV6-5 | ASSYSEAYSNEKLF
TRBJ1-2 | . | TRBV5-4 | ASSLSGAQGGYT
TRBJ1-3 | TRBD1 | TRBV19 | ASSYGDSPSGNTIY
TRBJ2-1 | TRBD2 | TRBV27 | ASSGGTSGRNEQF
TRBJ2-5 | . | TRBV4-3 | ASSPGTLEETQY
TRBJ2-6 | . | TRBV5-6 | ASSLMRTVPSGANVLT
TRBJ1-2 | . | TRBV12-5 | ASGFPGGGPDRWIDGYT
TRBJ2-1 | TRBD2 | TRBV4-3 | ASSQAARTSGINEQF
TRBJ2-7 | . | TRBV10-2 | ASSLARALSYEQY
TRBJ2-1 | . | TRBV4-3 | ASSQGGARYNEQF